The 32 T cell receptor beta chains below were found in one sample sequenced in a study of PD-1 blockade in mismatch repair-deficient tumors. Here immunoSEQ multiplex PCR was the method, and the copy in TCRdb shows in-frame clones only, minus some. Of approximately 25,000 clones listed, over 80% are singletons. This material consisted of peripheral blood, taken 12 weeks after starting pembrolizumab. These receptors came from an adult with mismatch repair-deficient cancer.

The chain's CDR3 is CASSYRQLANYGYTF. In DNA, the CDR3 is TGTGCCAGCAGTTACCGACAGTTAGCTAACTATGGCTACACCTTC. V usage is TRBV6-6 and J usage is TRBJ1-2, with D perhaps matching TRBD1 (5 bases). Between the trimmed V and J ends, which lost 2 bases and 0 bases, there was a span of 10 bases. This CDR3 spans 15 amino acids. Germline CDR1 and CDR2: MNHNY and SVGAGI (reference sequence).

This clone was observed a handful of times. CDR3 loop: CAWSPTGRGSNQPQHF. The DNA for the CDR3 is TGTGCCTGGAGCCCCACCGGCAGGGGTTCCAATCAGCCCCAGCATTTT. The rearrangement joins TRBV30 to TRBJ1-5; tentatively, D is TRBD1 (6 bases). The V gene's germline CDR1 is GTSNPN and CDR2 SVGIG (reference sequence). V was trimmed by 3 bases and J by 3 bases, leaving 18 bases between them. The CDR3 has 16 amino acids.

V usage is TRBV7-8 and J usage is TRBJ2-5; no firm D call. Trimming took off 5 bases at V and 2 bases at J, with 12 bases between the two ends. Germline CDR1 and CDR2: SGHVS and FQNEAQ. The CDR3 has 14 amino acids. CDR3 protein: CASSVRRTQETQYF. CDR3 coding DNA: TGTGCCAGCAGCGTGAGAAGGACGCAAGAGACCCAGTACTTC.

The chain uses TRBV6-4 and TRBJ2-1; 9 bases map to TRBD1. The CDR3 is 14 amino acids. CDR1 is MRHNA, CDR2 SNTAGT, per germline. With 0 bases clipped from V and 6 bases from J, the junction kept 0 bases outside the gene matches. Here the CDR3 DNA reads TGTGCCAGCAGTGACTCGACAGGGGGCAATGAGCAGTTCTTC. Residues: CASSDSTGGNEQFF.

This sequence joins TRBV6-5 and TRBJ1-1, with TRBD1 identical over 12 bases. CDR3 size: 15 residues. The germline CDR1 and CDR2 sequences are MNHEY and SVGAGI. V trimming: 4 bases; J trimming: 6 bases; junction bases outside the gene matches: 6. CDR3 DNA sequence: TGTGCCAGCAGTTGGTCCGGGACAGGGGGCCCTGAAGCTTTCTTT. Translating it yields CASSWSGTGGPEAFF.

The chain recombines TRBV11-2 with TRBJ2-7, with D perhaps matching TRBD2 (6 bases). Trimming stripped 1 base from V and 3 bases from J, with 16 bases between. Germline V CDR1 and CDR2: SGHAT, FQNNGV. The CDR3 has 16 amino acids. CDR3 sequence (DNA): TGTGCCAGCAGCTTAGGTCGCGCTGCGCGGGGCTACGAGCAGTACTTC. It encodes CASSLGRAARGYEQYF.

The CDR3 DNA follows: TGCGCCAGCAGCCGAGATCTCGCGAACACCGGGGAGCTGTTTTTT. Encoded protein: CASSRDLANTGELFF. This sequence joins TRBV5-1 and TRBJ2-2; D not resolved. CDR1 is SGHRS, CDR2 YFSETQ, per germline. Trimming removed 4 bases from V and 0 bases from J, with 10 bases in between. This CDR3 contains 15 residues.

The chain joins TRBV6-5 to TRBJ2-3; TRBD2 agrees at 7 bases. With V trimmed by 5 bases and J by 2 bases, 7 bases remained unmatched. Germline CDR1 and CDR2: MNHEY and SVGAGI. The CDR3 totals 15 residues. The CDR3 sequence is CASSPGTTHTDTQYF. Here the CDR3 DNA reads TGTGCCAGCAGTCCCGGGACTACCCACACAGATACGCAGTATTTT.

The chain links TRBV19 to TRBJ1-1; no clear D. Germline V gene sequence: CDR1 LNHDA, CDR2 SQIVND (reference sequence). The CDR3 spans 15 residues. With 6 bases removed from V and 1 base from J, the gap between germline ends came to 15 bases. The CDR3 loop reads CASRLLPLGNTEAFF. The CDR3, as DNA: TGTGCCAGTAGACTACTTCCATTAGGGAACACTGAAGCTTTCTTT.

This chain links TRBV4-1 with TRBJ2-3, with D perhaps matching TRBD2 (6 bases). In germline, CDR1 is MGHRA, CDR2 YSYEKL. The CDR3 has 15 amino acids. Trimming removed 4 bases from V and 2 bases from J, with 13 bases in between. Written as DNA, the CDR3 is TGCGCCAGCAGCCCGGAGGGTTCCTCCACAGATACGCAGTATTTT. Amino acids: CASSPEGSSTDTQYF.

This clone was counted a few times. The V gene is TRBV7-8, the J gene TRBJ2-7; D gene unclear. Germline V gene sequence: CDR1 SGHVS, CDR2 FQNEAQ. CDR3 size: 13 residues. The V end lost 2 bases, the J end lost 2 bases, and 7 bases lay between the germline ends. CDR3 residues: CASSLRVAYEQYF. As DNA, the CDR3 is TGTGCCAGCAGCTTACGCGTGGCCTACGAGCAGTACTTC.

V is TRBV19 and J is TRBJ2-5, with TRBD1 matching over 8 bases. V lost 4 bases, J lost 5 bases, and 6 bases stayed unmatched. The CDR3 is 14 residues long. Germline assignment: CDR1 LNHDA and CDR2 SQIVND (reference sequence). Here the CDR3 DNA reads TGTGCCAGTAGTACAGGGGGCGAAGGGGAGACCCAGTACTTC. It translates to CASSTGGEGETQYF.

The rearrangement uses TRBV4-1 and TRBJ2-1; D ambiguous. Germline V gene data show CDR1 as MGHRA and CDR2 as YSYEKL. The CDR3 extends over 13 amino acids. V dropped 3 bases and J dropped 7 bases, with 10 bases sitting between them. CDR3 DNA sequence: TGCGCCAGCAGCCAGGTCCTAGATAATGAGCAGTTCTTC. Protein: CASSQVLDNEQFF.

J is TRBJ2-1 and V is TRBV7-8, with 8 bases fitting TRBD2. CDR1 and CDR2 from the germline V gene are SGHVS and FQNEAQ. The J segment lost 5 bases and the V segment lost 5 bases, leaving 11 bases of the junction unmatched. This CDR3 spans 16 amino acids. The CDR3 DNA reads TGTGCCAGCAGCCTCGCAAGACTAGCGAAAAACAATGAGCAGTTCTTC. Translated: CASSLARLAKNNEQFF.

The genes are TRBV9 and TRBJ2-1, with 7 bases lining up with TRBD2. The V gene's germline CDR1 is SGDLS and CDR2 YYNGEE. The V and J ends lost 0 bases and 2 bases, in that order; junction bases with no gene match: 5. CDR3 length equals 16 residues. This chain's CDR3 is CASSVEDGRTYNEQFF. Here the CDR3 DNA reads TGTGCCAGCAGCGTAGAAGACGGGAGGACCTACAATGAGCAGTTCTTC.

Judged by abundance, this clone is medium-sized. The CDR3 region is CASKDHGGGEQYF. As DNA, the CDR3 is TGTGCCAGCAAAGACCACGGGGGTGGAGAGCAGTACTTC. The chain combines TRBV14 with TRBJ2-7; D is possibly TRBD2 (6 bases). V lost 7 bases, J lost 7 bases, and 17 bases lay in between. This CDR3 comprises 13 residues. Germline-derived CDR1 and CDR2 are SGHDN and FVKESK.

V and J are TRBV11-3 and TRBJ2-4; D gene uncertain. The CDR3 sequence is 13 residues long. Trimming removed 1 base at V and 8 bases at J, with 9 bases between. From germline, CDR1 is SGHNT and CDR2 YENEEA. CDR3 coding DNA: TGTGCCAGCAGCTTAGGAGGTTTCGACATTCAGTACTTC. Translating it yields CASSLGGFDIQYF.

This clone was detected once. This chain links TRBV9 with TRBJ2-3; D may be TRBD2 (6 bases). The CDR3 consists of 15 residues. Germline V gene sequence: CDR1 SGDLS, CDR2 YYNGEE. V was cut by 0 bases and J by 6 bases, with 14 bases left in between. The CDR3 spells CASSVGILAKDTQYF. The CDR3 region has the DNA TGTGCCAGCAGCGTAGGAATCCTAGCGAAGGATACGCAGTATTTT.

The chain has TRBV7-2 and TRBJ1-3; D remains ambiguous. CDR1 is SGHTA, CDR2 FQGNSA, per germline. The V gene lost 5 bases and the J gene lost 0 bases, with 11 bases spanning the gap. This CDR3 has 15 residues. The CDR3, as DNA: TGTGCCAGCAGCGAACGGGTCAGCTCTGGAAACACCATATATTTT. It translates to CASSERVSSGNTIYF.

The chain has TRBV13 and TRBJ2-7; D may be TRBD1 (6 bases). The CDR3 totals 14 residues. Germline V gene data show CDR1 as PRHDT and CDR2 as FYEKMQ (reference sequence). V was pared by 0 bases and J by 2 bases, with 8 bases between. CDR3: CASSLGGGTYEQYF. The CDR3 bases are TGTGCCAGCAGCTTAGGAGGGGGTACCTACGAGCAGTACTTC.

The chain has TRBV6-1 and TRBJ2-7; 11 bases line up with TRBD2. The V gene's germline CDR1 is MNHNS and CDR2 SASEGT. J lost 4 bases, V lost 6 bases, and 8 bases had no gene match. This CDR3 region has 15 residues. CDR3 nucleotide sequence: TGTGCCAGCAGCCTCGGGACTAGCGGCTCTTACGAGCAGTACTTC. Its translation is CASSLGTSGSYEQYF.

This clone is classed as large. The gene calls are TRBV5-1 and TRBJ2-1; 9 positions agree with TRBD1. After removal of 6 bases from V and 3 bases from J, the junction contained 7 bases not matched to a gene. The germline V gene encodes CDR1 SGHRS and CDR2 YFSETQ. CDR3 length equals 15 residues. The CDR3 is CASIAGTGSYNEQFF. CDR3 nucleotide sequence: TGCGCCAGCATCGCCGGGACAGGGAGCTACAATGAGCAGTTCTTC. The variable domain in full, completed from reference TRBV5-1 and TRBJ2-1, reads KAGVTQTPRYLIKTRGQQVTLSCSPISGHRSVSWYQQTPGQGLQFLFEYFSETQRNKGNFPGRFSGRQFSNSRSEMNVSTLELGDSALYLCASIAGTGSYNEQFFGPGTRLTVL.

The chain links TRBV10-3 to TRBJ1-2; maybe TRBD1 (6 bases). Germline V lookup: CDR1 ENHRY, CDR2 SYGVKD. V lost 4 bases to trimming and J lost 3 bases, with 24 bases between them. The CDR3 has 18 amino acids. The CDR3 DNA reads TGTGCCATCAGTGGGCCCTTTACGTCCCCCGGGGGCGACTATGGCTACACCTTC. Translating gives CAISGPFTSPGGDYGYTF.

Notes on this clone: The junction shows a germline mismatch at one end, possibly a read error. V usage is TRBV6-4 and J usage is TRBJ2-3, with 11 bases aligning to TRBD2. The CDR3 is made up of 14 amino acids. Germline loops: CDR1 MRHNA, CDR2 SNTAGT. CDR3 residues: CAGSDGLAGDTQYF. CDR3 DNA sequence: TGTGCCGGCAGTGACGGACTAGCGGGAGATACGCAGTATTTT.

In DNA form, the CDR3 reads TGTGCCAGCAGCTATTTTACGGTCACCGGGGAGCTGTTTTTT. It codes for CASSYFTVTGELFF. The V gene is TRBV5-6, the J gene TRBJ2-2; D is uncertain. This CDR3 is built from 14 residues. V gave up 3 bases and J gave up 4 bases, with 10 bases separating them. CDR1 and CDR2 from the germline V gene are SGHDT and YYEEEE.

The J gene is TRBJ1-3, the V gene TRBV18; D not certain. CDR1 is KGHSH, CDR2 LQKENI, per germline. The V and J ends lost 6 bases and 0 bases respectively, with 18 bases between them. This CDR3 spans 17 amino acids. The CDR3 here is CASSQAPKVYSGNTIYF. The CDR3 DNA follows: TGTGCCAGCTCGCAAGCCCCGAAGGTTTACTCTGGAAACACCATATATTTT.

This clone was observed a handful of times. J is TRBJ1-2 and V is TRBV29-1; D possibly corresponds to TRBD1 (5 bases). The CDR3 sequence is 11 residues long. Trimming pared 4 bases from V and 6 bases from J, leaving 9 bases between. Germline-derived CDR1 and CDR2 are SQVTM and ANQGSEA. CDR3 bases: TGCAGCGTTGTATGGGGGAATGGCTACACCTTC. As protein: CSVVWGNGYTF.

Concerning this clone: The junction does not match germline at one end; this may be a read error. The rearrangement joins TRBV2 to TRBJ2-7; D may be TRBD1 or TRBD2 (5 bases each). CDR1 and CDR2 (germline): SNHLY, FYNNEI. The CDR3 extends over 14 amino acids. The CDR3 region has the DNA TGTGCCAGCAGTGACGGGGCTCTCTCCTACGAGCAGTGCTTC. This codes for CASSDGALSYEQCF. Supplemented by reference TRBV2 and TRBJ2-7, the full variable domain reads EPEVTQTPSHQVTQMGQEVILRCVPISNHLYFYWYRQILGQKVEFLVSFYNNEISEKSEIFDDQFSVERPDGSNFTLKIRSTKLEDSAMYFCASSDGALSYEQCFGPGTRLTVT.

This clone was seen a handful of times. This rearrangement joins TRBV5-4 to TRBJ2-1; 10 nucleotides agree with TRBD2. Trimming took 0 bases from V and 5 from J; bases not matched to a gene: 5. The V gene's germline CDR1 is SGHNT and CDR2 YYREEE (reference sequence). The CDR3 contains 16 residues. CDR3 nucleotides: TGTGCCAGCAGCTTGGGTGAGCTAGCGGGGGACAATGAGCAGTTCTTC. This gives the protein CASSLGELAGDNEQFF.

This sequence joins TRBV5-8 and TRBJ2-6; D perhaps matches TRBD2 (6 bases). This CDR3 contains 14 residues. Germline V gene sequence: CDR1 SGHTS, CDR2 YDEGEE. The germline V and J ends were trimmed by 3 bases and 3 bases, with 7 bases remaining between them. The CDR3 spells CASSWGLGANVLTF. The DNA of the CDR3 is TGTGCCAGCAGCTGGGGACTTGGGGCCAACGTCCTGACTTTC.

The chain joins TRBV28 to TRBJ2-5; D not certain. The CDR3 runs 14 residues. Germline CDR1 is MDHEN and CDR2 is SYDVKM. Trimming stripped 5 bases from V and 5 bases from J, with 15 bases between. The CDR3 protein is CASSLTTLAETQYF. CDR3 in DNA: TGTGCCAGCAGTCTCACCACACTGGCGGAGACCCAGTACTTC. The entire variable domain, with the rest obtained from reference TRBV28 and TRBJ2-5, is as follows: DVKVTQSSRYLVKRTGEKVFLECVQDMDHENMFWYRQDPGLGLRLIYFSYDVKMKEKGDIPEGYSVSREKKERFSLILESASTNQTSMYLCASSLTTLAETQYFGPGTRLLVL.

The CDR3 region has the DNA TGTGCCAGCAGCCTTGGTTCTGGGGCCAACGTCCTGACTTTC. It codes for CASSLGSGANVLTF. The chain joins TRBV5-6 to TRBJ2-6, with D unresolved. The CDR3 consists of 14 residues. Germline-derived CDR1 and CDR2 are SGHDT and YYEEEE. With 4 bases removed from V and 1 base from J, the gap between germline ends came to 6 bases.